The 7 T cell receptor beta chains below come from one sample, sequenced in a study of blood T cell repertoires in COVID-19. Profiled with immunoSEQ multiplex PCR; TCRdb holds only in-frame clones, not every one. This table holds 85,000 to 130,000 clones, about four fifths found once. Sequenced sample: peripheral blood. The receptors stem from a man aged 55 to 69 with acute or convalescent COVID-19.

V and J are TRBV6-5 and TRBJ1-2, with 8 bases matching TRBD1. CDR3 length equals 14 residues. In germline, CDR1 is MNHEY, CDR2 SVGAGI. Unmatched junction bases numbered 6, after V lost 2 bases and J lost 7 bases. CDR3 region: CASSYRTGRGGYTF. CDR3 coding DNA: TGTGCCAGCAGTTACCGGACAGGGAGGGGTGGCTACACCTTC.

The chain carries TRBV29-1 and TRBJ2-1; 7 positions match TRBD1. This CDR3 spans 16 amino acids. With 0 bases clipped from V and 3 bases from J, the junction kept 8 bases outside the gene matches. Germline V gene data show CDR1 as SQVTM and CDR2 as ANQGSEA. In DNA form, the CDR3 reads TGCAGCGTTGAAGAGACCCCGGGACAGAACTACAATGAGCAGTTCTTC. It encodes CSVEETPGQNYNEQFF.

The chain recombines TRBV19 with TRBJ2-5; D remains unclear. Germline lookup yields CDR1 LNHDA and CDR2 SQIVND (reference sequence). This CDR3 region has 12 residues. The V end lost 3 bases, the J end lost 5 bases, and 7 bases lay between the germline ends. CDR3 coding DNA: TGTGCCAGTAGTATGGGCAAGGAGACCCAGTACTTC. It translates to CASSMGKETQYF.

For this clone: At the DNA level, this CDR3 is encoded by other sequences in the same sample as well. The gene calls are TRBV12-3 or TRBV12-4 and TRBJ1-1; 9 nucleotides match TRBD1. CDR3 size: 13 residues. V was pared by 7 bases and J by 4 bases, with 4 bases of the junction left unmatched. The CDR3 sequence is CASIATGGTEAFF. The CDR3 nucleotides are TGTGCCAGCATCGCGACAGGGGGCACTGAAGCTTTCTTT.

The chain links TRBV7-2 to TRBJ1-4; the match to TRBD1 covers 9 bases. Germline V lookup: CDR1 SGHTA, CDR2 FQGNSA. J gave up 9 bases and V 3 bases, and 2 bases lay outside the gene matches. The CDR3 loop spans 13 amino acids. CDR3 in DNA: TGTGCCAGCAGCTTGGGACAGGGACAAAAACTGTTTTTT. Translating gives CASSLGQGQKLFF.

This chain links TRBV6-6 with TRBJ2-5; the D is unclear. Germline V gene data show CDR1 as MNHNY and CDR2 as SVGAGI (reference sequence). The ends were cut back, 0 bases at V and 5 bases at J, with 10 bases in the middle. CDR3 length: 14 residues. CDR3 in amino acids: CASSYSNRVETQYF. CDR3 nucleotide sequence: TGTGCCAGCAGTTACTCGAATCGGGTTGAGACCCAGTACTTC.

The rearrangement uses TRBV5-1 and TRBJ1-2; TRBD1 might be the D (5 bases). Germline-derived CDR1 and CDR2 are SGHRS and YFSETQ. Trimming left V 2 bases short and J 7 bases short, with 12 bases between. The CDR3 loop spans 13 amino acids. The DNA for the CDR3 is TGCGCCAGCAGCTTTCGGGGGGATTCTGGCTACACCTTC. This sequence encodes CASSFRGDSGYTF.